This is a list of T cell receptor beta chains from one sample in a study of cytomegalovirus exposure and HLA in healthy donors. Measured with immunoSEQ multiplex PCR; TCRdb has only the in-frame clones, and not every one. The table lists some 190,000 clones, roughly a tenth of them singletons. The sample was PBMCs. These receptors came from a woman under 40 in good health and CMV-seropositive. Both conserved end residues are part of each CDR3. D genes are given only for firm matches. Some rows have no size entry. The others give once, few or many, or a class for an expanded clone.

V: TRBV5-4; size: .; J: TRBJ2-3; D: .; CDR3: CASSSVSAGNTDTQYF; DNA: TGTGCCAGCAGCTCCGTCTCGGCGGGCAACACAGATACGCAGTATTTT
V: TRBV6-6; size: few; J: TRBJ2-7; D: TRBD1; CDR3: CASRPLRQGIYEQYF; DNA: TGTGCCAGCAGACCACTGAGACAGGGTATCTACGAGCAGTACTTC
V: TRBV10-1; size: .; J: TRBJ2-5; D: TRBD2; CDR3: CASSEGLATETQYF; DNA: TGCGCCAGCAGTGAAGGACTAGCGACAGAGACCCAGTACTTC
V: TRBV21-1; size: .; J: TRBJ1-1; D: .; CDR3: CASSVRQGGDTEAFF; DNA: TGTGCCAGCAGCGTCCGACAGGGGGGGGACACTGAAGCTTTCTTT
V: TRBV5-1; size: .; J: TRBJ2-5; D: TRBD2; CDR3: CASSLGLAGVGGETQYF; DNA: TGCGCCAGCAGCTTGGGGCTAGCGGGAGTCGGAGGGGAGACCCAGTACTTC
V: TRBV11-2; size: few; J: TRBJ2-7; D: TRBD2; CDR3: CASSPGASGTYEQYF; DNA: TGTGCCAGCAGCCCGGGAGCTAGCGGTACCTACGAGCAGTACTTC
V: TRBV6-6; size: .; J: TRBJ2-5; D: TRBD2; CDR3: CASSRLAALGTQYF; DNA: TGTGCCAGCAGCCGACTAGCGGCCTTGGGGACCCAGTACTTC
V: TRBV5-4; size: few; J: TRBJ2-7; D: .; CDR3: CASSFKGGDYEQYF; DNA: TGTGCCAGCAGCTTTAAGGGCGGGGACTACGAGCAGTACTTC
V: TRBV29-1; size: .; J: TRBJ1-2; D: TRBD1; CDR3: CSVGGAPGQGGRGYTF; DNA: TGCAGCGTTGGGGGGGCACCGGGACAGGGGGGACGTGGCTACACCTTC
V: TRBV5-1; size: .; J: TRBJ1-1; D: .; CDR3: CASSLVGRGDTEAFF; DNA: TGCGCCAGCAGCTTGGTGGGTAGGGGTGACACTGAAGCTTTCTTT
V: TRBV11-2; size: .; J: TRBJ2-5; D: TRBD2; CDR3: CASSQSLAGGVATQYF; DNA: TGTGCCAGCAGCCAGTCGTTGGCTGGGGGGGTTGCGACCCAGTACTTC
V: TRBV5-1; size: few; J: TRBJ2-2; D: TRBD2; CDR3: CASSFSGRRNTGELFF; DNA: TGCGCCAGCAGCTTTAGCGGGCGACGAAACACCGGGGAGCTGTTTTTT
V: TRBV29-1; size: .; J: TRBJ1-1; D: .; CDR3: CSVGSGYGTEAFF; DNA: TGCAGCGTTGGATCGGGGTACGGGACTGAAGCTTTCTTT
V: TRBV2; size: few; J: TRBJ1-1; D: .; CDR3: CASIRESNTEAFF; DNA: TGTGCCAGCATCCGGGAATCCAACACTGAAGCTTTCTTT
V: TRBV6-1; size: .; J: TRBJ2-6; D: .; CDR3: CASSERRGFLSGANVLTF; DNA: TGTGCCAGCAGTGAACGTCGGGGTTTTCTCTCTGGGGCCAACGTCCTGACTTTC
V: TRBV29-1; size: .; J: TRBJ1-1; D: .; CDR3: CSVRAPRTEAFF; DNA: TGCAGCGTCAGGGCCCCGAGGACTGAAGCTTTCTTT
V: TRBV29-1; size: .; J: TRBJ2-7; D: .; CDR3: CSVESGHTPYEQYF; DNA: TGCAGCGTTGAATCAGGGCATACCCCCTACGAGCAGTACTTC
V: TRBV29-1; size: .; J: TRBJ2-5; D: TRBD1; CDR3: CSVDRGQGETQYF; DNA: TGCAGCGTGGACAGGGGGCAAGGAGAGACCCAGTACTTC
V: TRBV5-4; size: .; J: TRBJ2-5; D: TRBD2; CDR3: CASSPGLVRRETQYF; DNA: TGTGCCAGCAGCCCGGGACTAGTCCGACGGGAGACCCAGTACTTC
V: TRBV7-2; size: .; J: TRBJ2-3; D: .; CDR3: CASTPDGLSTDTQYF; DNA: TGTGCCAGCACCCCCGACGGGTTGAGCACAGATACGCAGTATTTT
V: TRBV21-1; size: few; J: TRBJ2-3; D: .; CDR3: CASSKVFSFTDTQYF; DNA: TGTGCCAGCAGCAAAGTCTTTAGCTTCACAGATACGCAGTATTTT
V: TRBV28; size: .; J: TRBJ2-1; D: TRBD2; CDR3: CASSPLRGGSYNEQFF; DNA: TGTGCCAGCAGTCCCCTGCGCGGGGGCTCCTACAATGAGCAGTTCTTC
V: TRBV30; size: .; J: TRBJ1-6; D: TRBD1; CDR3: CAWTLAGGGSPLHF; DNA: TGTGCCTGGACGCTGGCAGGGGGCGGGTCACCCCTCCACTTT
V: TRBV5-4; size: few; J: TRBJ1-5; D: .; CDR3: CASSLYNQPQHF; DNA: TGTGCCAGCAGCTTATATAATCAGCCCCAGCATTTT
V: TRBV6-1; size: .; J: TRBJ1-2; D: .; CDR3: CASSEGGAAGLRGYTF; DNA: TGTGCCAGCAGTGAAGGTGGCGCAGCAGGCTTACGGGGCTACACCTTC
V: TRBV1; size: .; J: TRBJ2-6; D: .; CDR3: CTSSQLSGVSIGANVLTF; DNA: TGCACCAGCAGCCAACTCTCGGGAGTGAGTATTGGGGCCAACGTCCTGACTTTC
V: TRBV6-5; size: .; J: TRBJ1-4; D: TRBD1; CDR3: CASSAMTGGREKLFF; DNA: TGTGCCAGCAGTGCGATGACAGGGGGACGGGAAAAACTGTTTTTT
V: TRBV7-9; size: .; J: TRBJ1-4; D: .; CDR3: CASSLASVRVRVNEKLFF; DNA: TGTGCCAGCAGCTTAGCATCGGTAAGGGTCAGGGTGAATGAAAAACTGTTTTTT
V: TRBV6-1; size: .; J: TRBJ2-4; D: .; CDR3: CASRPTRGKNIQYF; DNA: TGTGCCAGCAGGCCGACTAGAGGCAAAAACATTCAGTACTTC
V: TRBV7-9; size: few; J: TRBJ2-1; D: TRBD2; CDR3: CASSPQSGRNNEQFF; DNA: TGTGCCAGCAGCCCCCAAAGCGGGAGGAACAATGAGCAGTTCTTC
V: TRBV30; size: few; J: TRBJ1-1; D: TRBD1; CDR3: CAWDGQGLNTEAFF; DNA: TGTGCCTGGGACGGACAGGGGTTGAACACTGAAGCTTTCTTT
V: TRBV27; size: few; J: TRBJ2-7; D: TRBD1; CDR3: CASSFWGQGKSYEQYF; DNA: TGTGCCAGCAGTTTCTGGGGACAGGGAAAATCCTACGAGCAGTACTTC
V: TRBV10-3; size: .; J: TRBJ2-2; D: .; CDR3: CAISEPYPNDVNTGELFF; DNA: TGTGCCATCAGTGAGCCCTATCCCAACGATGTGAACACCGGGGAGCTGTTTTTT
V: TRBV4-2; size: .; J: TRBJ2-7; D: .; CDR3: CASSQRYGYEQYF; DNA: TGTGCCAGCAGCCAACGGTACGGGTACGAGCAGTACTTC
V: TRBV7-2; size: few; J: TRBJ2-1; D: .; CDR3: CASSIRERRRSSYNEQFF; DNA: TGTGCCAGCAGCATCAGAGAACGGAGGCGGAGCTCCTACAATGAGCAGTTCTTC
V: TRBV6-6; size: .; J: TRBJ2-7; D: TRBD1; CDR3: CASSPTGGYYEQYF; DNA: TGTGCCAGCAGTCCCACAGGGGGCTACTACGAGCAGTACTTC
V: TRBV6-5; size: few; J: TRBJ2-2; D: .; CDR3: CASSWSGGNTGKLFF; DNA: TGTGCCAGCAGTTGGTCAGGGGGGAACACCGGGAAGCTGTTTTTT
V: TRBV9; size: .; J: TRBJ2-1; D: .; CDR3: CASSGSNNEQFF; DNA: TGTGCCAGCAGCGGGAGTAACAATGAGCAGTTCTTC
V: TRBV11-3; size: few; J: TRBJ1-1; D: .; CDR3: CASSKTGNTEAFF; DNA: TGTGCCAGCAGTAAGACAGGGAACACTGAAGCTTTCTTT
V: TRBV13; size: .; J: TRBJ2-4; D: TRBD2; CDR3: CASSWGGTTRVKAKNIQYF; DNA: TGTGCCAGCAGCTGGGGGGGGACTACTCGCGTTAAGGCCAAAAACATTCAGTACTTC
V: TRBV5-1; size: .; J: TRBJ1-5; D: .; CDR3: CASSEGSGNQPQHF; DNA: TGCGCCAGCAGCGAAGGGAGTGGCAATCAGCCCCAGCATTTT
V: TRBV7-2; size: few; J: TRBJ2-3; D: .; CDR3: CASSSVISVDTQYF; DNA: TGTGCCAGCAGCTCCGTGATATCGGTGGATACGCAGTATTTT
V: TRBV6-5; size: .; J: TRBJ1-3; D: TRBD1; CDR3: CASRLYPGQQIYF; DNA: TGTGCCAGCAGACTTTATCCGGGACAGCAAATATATTTT
V: TRBV5-1; size: .; J: TRBJ2-3; D: TRBD1; CDR3: CASSLTGGDTQYF; DNA: TGCGCCAGCAGCTTGACAGGGGGAGATACGCAGTATTTT
V: TRBV25-1; size: few; J: TRBJ1-2; D: .; CDR3: CASSLNYGYTF; DNA: TGTGCCAGCAGTCTCAACTATGGCTACACCTTC
V: TRBV30; size: few; J: TRBJ1-5; D: TRBD1; CDR3: CAWSGTGFNQPQHF; DNA: TGTGCCTGGAGCGGGACAGGGTTCAATCAGCCCCAGCATTTT
V: TRBV27; size: .; J: TRBJ2-1; D: TRBD2; CDR3: CASSGEVAGGPHNEQFF; DNA: TGTGCCAGCAGTGGCGAGGTGGCGGGAGGGCCGCACAATGAGCAGTTCTTC
V: TRBV19; size: .; J: TRBJ2-7; D: TRBD2; CDR3: CASSRRGEGYEQYF; DNA: TGTGCCAGCTCTCGCCGGGGGGAAGGATACGAGCAGTACTTC
V: TRBV30; size: .; J: TRBJ1-2; D: .; CDR3: CAWSRRGSNYGYTF; DNA: TGTGCCTGGAGTCGGCGGGGTTCTAACTATGGCTACACCTTC
V: TRBV7-9; size: .; J: TRBJ2-3; D: .; CDR3: CASSPYVGGTTDTQYF; DNA: TGTGCCAGCAGCCCCTACGTCGGGGGAACCACAGATACGCAGTATTTT
V: TRBV9; size: .; J: TRBJ2-1; D: .; CDR3: CASSVDYRSSYNEQFF; DNA: TGTGCCAGCAGCGTAGATTATCGGAGCTCCTACAATGAGCAGTTCTTC
V: TRBV27; size: .; J: TRBJ1-4; D: .; CDR3: CASSPLRGSNEKLFF; DNA: TGTGCCAGCAGCCCGCTCAGGGGATCTAATGAAAAACTGTTTTTT